A selection of T cell receptor beta chains follows, all from one sample in a study of neurological immune-mediated disorders. TCRdb analysed the 5' RACE reads with MiXCR anew, one entry per CDR3 protein. This table has 43,000 or so distinct CDR3 sequences, roughly 13% appearing once. Source material: PBMCs. The source is a man aged 30 to 45 in good health. The CDR3 runs from the conserved cysteine through the conserved F or W. A D gene is named only where the DNA matches it firmly. Size is stated for part of the rows, as once, few or many counts, or as a class when the clone is expanded.

CDR3 protein: CASSPTGAGEQFF
CDR3 DNA: TGTGCCAGCTCACCCACAGGGGCGGGTGAGCAGTTCTTC
D gene: TRBD1
J gene: TRBJ2-1
clone size: few
V gene: TRBV18

CDR3 protein: CASSTPLGSEYQETQYF
CDR3 DNA: TGTGCCAGTAGTACACCCCTAGGAAGCGAGTACCAAGAGACCCAGTACTTC
D gene: .
J gene: TRBJ2-5
clone size: .
V gene: TRBV19

CDR3 protein: CASSLGPGYMNTQYF
CDR3 DNA: TGTGCCAGCAGCTTAGGCCCGGGGTATATGAATACGCAGTATTTT
D gene: .
J gene: TRBJ2-3
clone size: many
V gene: TRBV7-3

CDR3 protein: CAISERAGGTEAFF
CDR3 DNA: TGTGCCATCAGTGAGCGGGCAGGGGGCACTGAAGCTTTCTTT
D gene: TRBD1
J gene: TRBJ1-1
clone size: many
V gene: TRBV10-3

CDR3 protein: CASSLELLNTEAFF
CDR3 DNA: TGCGCCAGCAGCTTGGAACTCCTGAACACTGAAGCTTTCTTT
D gene: .
J gene: TRBJ1-1
clone size: many
V gene: TRBV5-1

CDR3 protein: CASEGTSGLYEQYF
CDR3 DNA: TGTGCCAGCGAGGGGACTAGCGGACTCTACGAGCAGTACTTC
D gene: TRBD2
J gene: TRBJ2-7
clone size: many
V gene: TRBV7-2

CDR3 protein: CASTYGPGLNQPQHF
CDR3 DNA: TGCGCCAGCACCTATGGTCCTGGACTTAATCAGCCCCAGCATTTT
D gene: .
J gene: TRBJ1-5
clone size: many
V gene: TRBV5-1

CDR3 protein: CASSQAGRQISGYTF
CDR3 DNA: TGTGCCAGCAGCCAAGCAGGGAGGCAAATCTCTGGCTACACCTTC
D gene: .
J gene: TRBJ1-2
clone size: many
V gene: TRBV3-1

CDR3 protein: CASSFPERPQGKYNEQFF
CDR3 DNA: TGCGCCAGCAGCTTCCCCGAACGTCCGCAGGGAAAATACAATGAGCAGTTCTTC
D gene: .
J gene: TRBJ2-1
clone size: many
V gene: TRBV5-1

CDR3 protein: CASSLTFGSSYNEQFF
CDR3 DNA: TGTGCCAGCAGCTTAACGTTCGGAAGCTCCTACAATGAGCAGTTCTTC
D gene: .
J gene: TRBJ2-1
clone size: many
V gene: TRBV7-3

CDR3 protein: CSVDFGILQETQYF
CDR3 DNA: TGCAGCGTCGATTTCGGGATCCTACAGGAGACCCAGTACTTC
D gene: .
J gene: TRBJ2-5
clone size: many
V gene: TRBV29-1

CDR3 protein: CASSVGGGLLFF
CDR3 DNA: TGTGCCAGCAGCGTAGGCGGGGGGTTGCTGTTTTTT
D gene: TRBD2
J gene: TRBJ2-2
clone size: many
V gene: TRBV9

CDR3 protein: CASSLMSSTGELFF
CDR3 DNA: TGTGCCAGCAGCTTAATGTCAAGCACCGGGGAGCTGTTTTTT
D gene: .
J gene: TRBJ2-2
clone size: many
V gene: TRBV11-2

CDR3 protein: CASSLAPRQGESSYNEQFF
CDR3 DNA: TGTGCCAGCAGCTTAGCCCCGAGACAGGGGGAGAGCTCCTACAATGAGCAGTTCTTC
D gene: TRBD1
J gene: TRBJ2-1
clone size: many
V gene: TRBV11-3

CDR3 protein: CASSISRVREGGNIQYF
CDR3 DNA: TGTGCCAGCAGTATCTCTCGGGTGCGGGAGGGGGGAAACATTCAGTACTTC
D gene: TRBD2
J gene: TRBJ2-4
clone size: many
V gene: TRBV5-6

CDR3 protein: CASKVGTGLSYTF
CDR3 DNA: TGTGCCAGCAAAGTGGGAACAGGGCTCAGCTACACCTTC
D gene: .
J gene: TRBJ1-2
clone size: many
V gene: TRBV27

CDR3 protein: CAITGLAGGNGELFF
CDR3 DNA: TGTGCCATCACCGGACTAGCGGGAGGTAACGGGGAGCTGTTTTTT
D gene: TRBD2
J gene: TRBJ2-2
clone size: .
V gene: TRBV10-3

CDR3 protein: CASRPPPSNQPQHF
CDR3 DNA: TGTGCCAGCAGACCCCCCCCCAGCAATCAGCCCCAGCATTTT
D gene: .
J gene: TRBJ1-5
clone size: many
V gene: TRBV28

CDR3 protein: CASSLDLVPGDGGYTF
CDR3 DNA: TGCGCCAGCAGCCTCGATTTGGTACCGGGGGATGGTGGCTACACCTTC
D gene: .
J gene: TRBJ1-2
clone size: few
V gene: TRBV5-1

CDR3 protein: CASSRTSGSYNEQFF
CDR3 DNA: TGTGCCAGCAGCCGGACTAGCGGGTCCTACAATGAGCAGTTCTTC
D gene: TRBD2
J gene: TRBJ2-1
clone size: many
V gene: TRBV7-8

CDR3 protein: CASSGHNTGELFF
CDR3 DNA: TGTGCCAGCAGTGGCCATAACACCGGGGAGCTGTTTTTT
D gene: .
J gene: TRBJ2-2
clone size: many
V gene: TRBV25-1

CDR3 protein: CASSRTWREEDNEQFF
CDR3 DNA: TGTGCCAGCAGTCGTACTTGGCGGGAGGAGGACAATGAGCAGTTCTTC
D gene: TRBD2
J gene: TRBJ2-1
clone size: many
V gene: TRBV7-6

CDR3 protein: CASKQQGGRTEAFF
CDR3 DNA: TGTGCCAGCAAGCAACAGGGAGGGCGCACTGAAGCTTTCTTT
D gene: .
J gene: TRBJ1-1
clone size: many
V gene: TRBV7-9

CDR3 protein: CASSPGGPYNEQFF
CDR3 DNA: TGCGCCAGCAGCCCAGGGGGGCCCTACAATGAGCAGTTCTTC
D gene: .
J gene: TRBJ2-1
clone size: many
V gene: TRBV5-1